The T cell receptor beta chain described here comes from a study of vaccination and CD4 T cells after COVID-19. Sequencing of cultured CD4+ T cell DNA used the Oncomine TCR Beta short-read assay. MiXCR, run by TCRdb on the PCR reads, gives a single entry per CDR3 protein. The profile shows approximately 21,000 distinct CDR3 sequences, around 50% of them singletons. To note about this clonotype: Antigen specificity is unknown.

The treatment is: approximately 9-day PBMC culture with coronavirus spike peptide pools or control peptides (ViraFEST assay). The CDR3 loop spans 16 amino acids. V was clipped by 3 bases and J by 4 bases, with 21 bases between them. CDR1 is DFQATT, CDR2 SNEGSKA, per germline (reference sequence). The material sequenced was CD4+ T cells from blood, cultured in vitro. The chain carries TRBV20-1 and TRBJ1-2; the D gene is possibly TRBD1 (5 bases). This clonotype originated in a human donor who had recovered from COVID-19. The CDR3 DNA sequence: TGCAGTGCTAGCGAGTCGCGGGGCGATCGTCGCTATGGCTACACCTTC. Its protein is CSASESRGDRRYGYTF.